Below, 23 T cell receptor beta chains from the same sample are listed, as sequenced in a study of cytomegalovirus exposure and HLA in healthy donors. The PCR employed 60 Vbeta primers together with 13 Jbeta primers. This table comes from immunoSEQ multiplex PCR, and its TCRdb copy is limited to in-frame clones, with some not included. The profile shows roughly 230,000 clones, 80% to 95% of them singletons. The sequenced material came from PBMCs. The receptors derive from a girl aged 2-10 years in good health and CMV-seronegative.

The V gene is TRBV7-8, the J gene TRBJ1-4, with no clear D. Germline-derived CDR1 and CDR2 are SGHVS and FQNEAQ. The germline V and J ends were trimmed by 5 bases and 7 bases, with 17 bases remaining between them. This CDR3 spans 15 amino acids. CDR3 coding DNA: TGTGCCAGCAGCCTACTTGGCGGGGTGGGTGAAAAACTGTTTTTT. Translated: CASSLLGGVGEKLFF.

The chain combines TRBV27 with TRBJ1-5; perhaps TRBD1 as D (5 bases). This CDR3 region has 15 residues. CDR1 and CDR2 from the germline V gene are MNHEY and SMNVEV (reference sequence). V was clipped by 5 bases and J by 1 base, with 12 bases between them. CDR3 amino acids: CASSMTAASNQPQHF. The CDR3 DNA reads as TGTGCCAGCAGTATGACAGCCGCAAGCAATCAGCCCCAGCATTTT.

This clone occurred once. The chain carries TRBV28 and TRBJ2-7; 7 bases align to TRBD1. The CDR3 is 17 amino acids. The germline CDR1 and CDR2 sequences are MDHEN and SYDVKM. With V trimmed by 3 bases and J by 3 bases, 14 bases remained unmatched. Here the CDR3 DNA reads TGTGCCAGCAGTTTTTCGTCCAAGACCGGGACAGACTACGAGCAGTACTTC. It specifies CASSFSSKTGTDYEQYF.

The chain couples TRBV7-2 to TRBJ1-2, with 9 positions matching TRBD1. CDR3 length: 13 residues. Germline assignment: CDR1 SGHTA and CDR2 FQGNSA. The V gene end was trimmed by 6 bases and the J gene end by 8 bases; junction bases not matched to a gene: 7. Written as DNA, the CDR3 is TGTGCCAGCAGGTTGACAGGGGGACGGGGCTACACCTTC. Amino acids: CASRLTGGRGYTF. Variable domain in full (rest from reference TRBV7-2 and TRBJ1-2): GAGVSQSPSNKVTEKGKDVELRCDPISGHTALYWYRQSLGQGLEFLIYFQGNSAPDKSGLPSDRFSAERTGGSVSTLTIQRTQQEDSAVYLCASRLTGGRGYTFGSGTRLTVV.

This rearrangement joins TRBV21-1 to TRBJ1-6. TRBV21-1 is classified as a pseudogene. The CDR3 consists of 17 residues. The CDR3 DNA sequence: TGTGCCAGCAGCAACGTGGTGGCAGGGAGGGATAATTCACCCCTCCACTTT. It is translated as CASSNVVAGRDNSPLHF.

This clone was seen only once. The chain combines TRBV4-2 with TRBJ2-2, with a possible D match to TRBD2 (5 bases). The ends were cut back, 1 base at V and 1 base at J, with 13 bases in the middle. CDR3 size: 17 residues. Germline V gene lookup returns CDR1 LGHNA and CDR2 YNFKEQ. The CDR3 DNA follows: TGTGCCAGCAGCCAAGTACCCAGCGGAGAGAACACCGGGGAGCTGTTTTTT. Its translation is CASSQVPSGENTGELFF.

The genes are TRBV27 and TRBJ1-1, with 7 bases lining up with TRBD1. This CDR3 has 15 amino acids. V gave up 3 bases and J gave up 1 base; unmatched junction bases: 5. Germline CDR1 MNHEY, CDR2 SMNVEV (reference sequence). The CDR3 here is CASSFVQGKNTEAFF. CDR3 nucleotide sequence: TGTGCCAGCAGTTTTGTACAGGGGAAGAACACTGAAGCTTTCTTT.

CDR3 region: CASRARGSSNEQFF. For the CDR3, the DNA is TGTGCCAGCAGAGCACGGGGTAGCAGCAATGAGCAGTTCTTC. This chain uses TRBV6-5 with TRBJ2-1, with a tentative D call TRBD2 (5 bases). Germline CDR1 reads MNHEY; CDR2 reads SVGAGI. Trimming removed 6 bases from V and 6 bases from J, with 15 bases in between. CDR3 length: 14 amino acids.

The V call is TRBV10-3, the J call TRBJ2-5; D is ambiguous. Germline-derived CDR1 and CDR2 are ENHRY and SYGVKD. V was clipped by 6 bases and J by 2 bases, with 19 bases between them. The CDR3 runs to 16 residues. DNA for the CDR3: TGTGCCATCAGCAGCAGGCAGCAAAGTATACAAGAGACCCAGTACTTC. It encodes CAISSRQQSIQETQYF.

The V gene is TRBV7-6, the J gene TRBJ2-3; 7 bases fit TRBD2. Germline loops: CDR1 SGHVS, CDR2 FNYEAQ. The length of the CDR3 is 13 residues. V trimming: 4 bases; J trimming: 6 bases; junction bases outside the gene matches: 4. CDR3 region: CASSSPGGDTQYF. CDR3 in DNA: TGTGCCAGCAGCTCGCCCGGGGGGGATACGCAGTATTTT. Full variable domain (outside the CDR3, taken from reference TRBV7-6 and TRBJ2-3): GAGVSQSPRYKVTKRGQDVALRCDPISGHVSLYWYRQALGQGPEFLTYFNYEAQQDKSGLPNDRFSAERPEGSISTLTIQRTEQRDSAMYRCASSSPGGDTQYFGPGTRLTVL.

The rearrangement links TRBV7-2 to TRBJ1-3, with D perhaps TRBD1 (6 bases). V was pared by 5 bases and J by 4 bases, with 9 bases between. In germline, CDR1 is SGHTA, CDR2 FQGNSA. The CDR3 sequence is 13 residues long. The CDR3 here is CASSRDRGNTIYF. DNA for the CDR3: TGTGCCAGCAGCCGTGACAGGGGAAACACCATATATTTT.

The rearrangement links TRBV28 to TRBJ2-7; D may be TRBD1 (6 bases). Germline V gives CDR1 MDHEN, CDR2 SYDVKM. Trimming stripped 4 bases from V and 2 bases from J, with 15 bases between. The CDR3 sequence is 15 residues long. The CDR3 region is CASSSPQGPPYEQYF. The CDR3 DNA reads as TGTGCCAGCAGTTCGCCCCAGGGGCCACCCTACGAGCAGTACTTC.

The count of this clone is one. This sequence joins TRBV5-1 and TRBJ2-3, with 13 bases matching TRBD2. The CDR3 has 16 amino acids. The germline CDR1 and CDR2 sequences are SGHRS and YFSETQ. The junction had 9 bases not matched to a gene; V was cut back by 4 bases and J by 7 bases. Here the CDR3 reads CASSPLTSGGTNTQYF. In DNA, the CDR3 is TGCGCCAGCAGCCCCCTGACTAGCGGGGGGACAAATACGCAGTATTTT.

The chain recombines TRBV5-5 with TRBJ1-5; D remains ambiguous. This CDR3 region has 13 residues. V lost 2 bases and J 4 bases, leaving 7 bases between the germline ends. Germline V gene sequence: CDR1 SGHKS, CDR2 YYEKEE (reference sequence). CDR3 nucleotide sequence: TGTGCCAGCAGCTTTTCGGGAAATCAGCCCCAGCATTTT. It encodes CASSFSGNQPQHF.

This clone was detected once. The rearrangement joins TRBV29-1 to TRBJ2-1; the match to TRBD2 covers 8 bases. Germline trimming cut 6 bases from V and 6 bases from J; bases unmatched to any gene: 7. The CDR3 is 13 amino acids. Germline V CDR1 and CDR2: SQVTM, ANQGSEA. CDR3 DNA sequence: TGCAGCGTCCGGGGGGGGGAAGGCAATGAGCAGTTCTTC. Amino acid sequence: CSVRGGEGNEQFF.

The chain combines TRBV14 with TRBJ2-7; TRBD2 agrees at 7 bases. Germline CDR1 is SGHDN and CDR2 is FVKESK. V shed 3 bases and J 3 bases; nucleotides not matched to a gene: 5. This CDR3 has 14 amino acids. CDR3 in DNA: TGTGCCAGCAGCCAGGGGGGGACGGGCTACGAGCAGTACTTC. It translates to CASSQGGTGYEQYF.

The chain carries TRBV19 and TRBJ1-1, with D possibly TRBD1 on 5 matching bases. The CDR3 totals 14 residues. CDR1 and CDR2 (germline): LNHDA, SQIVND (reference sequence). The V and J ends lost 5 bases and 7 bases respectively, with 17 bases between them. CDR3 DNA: TGTGCCAGTAGTCGGATACAGGCCACCCGTGAAGCTTTCTTT. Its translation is CASSRIQATREAFF.

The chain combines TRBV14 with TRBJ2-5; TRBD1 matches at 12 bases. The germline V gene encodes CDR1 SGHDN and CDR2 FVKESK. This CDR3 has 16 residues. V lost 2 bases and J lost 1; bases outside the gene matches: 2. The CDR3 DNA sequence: TGTGCCAGCAGCCAACGGGACAGGGGGCCCCAAGAGACCCAGTACTTC. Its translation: CASSQRDRGPQETQYF.

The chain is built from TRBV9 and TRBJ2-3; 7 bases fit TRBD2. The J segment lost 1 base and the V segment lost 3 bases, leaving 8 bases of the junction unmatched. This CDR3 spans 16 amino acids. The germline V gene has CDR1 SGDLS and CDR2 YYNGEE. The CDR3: CASSEWGGGGTDTQYF. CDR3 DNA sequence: TGTGCCAGCAGCGAGTGGGGGGGAGGGGGCACAGATACGCAGTATTTT.

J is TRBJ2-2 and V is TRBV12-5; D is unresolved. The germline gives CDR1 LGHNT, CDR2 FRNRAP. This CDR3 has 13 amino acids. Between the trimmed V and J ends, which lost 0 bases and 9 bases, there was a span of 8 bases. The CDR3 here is CASGLVPNRELFF. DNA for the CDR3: TGTGCTAGTGGTTTGGTCCCCAACAGGGAGCTGTTTTTT.

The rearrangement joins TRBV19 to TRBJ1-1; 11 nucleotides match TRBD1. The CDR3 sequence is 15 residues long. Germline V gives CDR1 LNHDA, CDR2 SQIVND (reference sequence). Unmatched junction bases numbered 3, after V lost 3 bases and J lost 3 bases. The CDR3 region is CASSIRTGGDTEAFF. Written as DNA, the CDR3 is TGTGCCAGTAGTATCCGGACAGGGGGCGACACTGAAGCTTTCTTT.

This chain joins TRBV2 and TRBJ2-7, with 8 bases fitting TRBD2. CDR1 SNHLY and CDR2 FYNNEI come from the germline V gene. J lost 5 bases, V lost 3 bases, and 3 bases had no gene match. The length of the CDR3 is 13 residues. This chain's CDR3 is CASSEGLVNEQYF. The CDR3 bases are TGTGCCAGCAGTGAGGGACTAGTAAACGAGCAGTACTTC. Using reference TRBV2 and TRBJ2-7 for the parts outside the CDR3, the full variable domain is EPEVTQTPSHQVTQMGQEVILRCVPISNHLYFYWYRQILGQKVEFLVSFYNNEISEKSEIFDDQFSVERPDGSNFTLKIRSTKLEDSAMYFCASSEGLVNEQYFGPGTRLTVT.

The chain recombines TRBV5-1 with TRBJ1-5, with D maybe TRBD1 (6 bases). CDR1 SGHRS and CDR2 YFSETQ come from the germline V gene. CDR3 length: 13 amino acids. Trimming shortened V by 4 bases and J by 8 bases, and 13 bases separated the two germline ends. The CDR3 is CASSLGPGEPQHF. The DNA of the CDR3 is TGCGCCAGCAGCCTTGGACCAGGGGAGCCCCAGCATTTT.